The rows below give T cell receptor beta chains drawn from one sample of a study of blood T cell repertoires in COVID-19. Repertoires were generated with immunoSEQ multiplex PCR, while TCRdb's copy carries only in-frame clones and drops some. The sample has about 370,000 clones; 80% to 90% are singletons. The sample was peripheral blood. Source of these receptors: a woman in her thirties with COVID-19, enrolled during active disease. CDR3s include the opening cysteine and the closing phenylalanine or tryptophan. D genes are given only for firm matches. Some rows mark clone size as missing; the rest say once, few, many or name a class of expanded clone.

>TRBV15|TRBD1|-|TRBJ1-1
CATSRLRTGNTEAFF
TGTGCCACCAGTAGACTTCGGACAGGGAACACTGAAGCTTTCTTT
>TRBV7-9|-|-|TRBJ1-2
CASSLATGYGYTF
TGTGCCAGCAGCTTAGCGACAGGCTATGGCTACACCTTC
>TRBV5-1|-|-|TRBJ2-2
CASSIQGSNTGELFF
TGCGCCAGCAGCATCCAGGGTTCGAACACCGGGGAGCTGTTTTTT
>TRBV10-2|TRBD1|-|TRBJ2-7
CASRPTGGVGEQYF
TGCGCCAGCAGACCGACAGGGGGGGTAGGCGAGCAGTACTTC
>TRBV12-3/TRBV12-4|-|-|TRBJ2-1
CASSYGHGEQFF
TGTGCCAGCAGTTATGGACATGGAGAGCAGTTCTTC
>TRBV6-4|-|-|TRBJ2-3
CASSDSWGADTQYF
TGTGCCAGCAGTGACTCCTGGGGGGCAGATACGCAGTATTTT
>TRBV2|-|once|TRBJ2-4
CASRPRLVGDIQYF
TGTGCCAGCAGGCCTCGGCTAGTAGGTGACATTCAGTACTTC
>TRBV7-2|-|-|TRBJ2-7
CASSPPSGRLSHEQYF
TGTGCCAGCAGCCCCCCTAGTGGGAGGCTCTCGCACGAGCAGTACTTC
>TRBV2|TRBD2|few|TRBJ2-5
CASSEASSGRKTQYF
TGTGCCAGCAGTGAAGCGTCTAGCGGGAGAAAGACCCAGTACTTC
>TRBV10-3|TRBD1|once|TRBJ2-7
CATSPGQGATIYEQYF
TGTGCCACCAGCCCAGGACAGGGGGCTACCATCTACGAGCAGTACTTC
>TRBV4-1|TRBD2|-|TRBJ2-2
CASSQDLVAGGPAGELFF
TGCGCCAGCAGCCAAGATCTGGTAGCGGGAGGGCCGGCCGGGGAGCTGTTTTTT
>TRBV19|-|-|TRBJ1-1
CASSISGSNTEAFF
TGTGCCAGTAGTATCTCTGGGAGCAACACTGAAGCTTTCTTT
>TRBV30|-|once|TRBJ1-5
CAWSRDNFSNQPQHF
TGTGCCTGGAGTCGGGACAACTTTAGCAATCAGCCCCAGCATTTT
>TRBV7-9|TRBD2|-|TRBJ2-7
CASSLAARASGAYEQYF
TGTGCCAGCAGCTTAGCAGCCCGGGCTAGCGGCGCCTACGAGCAGTACTTC
>TRBV4-3|TRBD2|-|TRBJ2-1
CASSQVGLAGGYNEQFF
TGCGCCAGCAGCCAAGTTGGACTAGCGGGAGGCTACAATGAGCAGTTCTTC
>TRBV27|TRBD2|-|TRBJ2-7
CASSLIAGRYEQYF
TGTGCCAGCAGTCTGATAGCGGGGCGCTACGAGCAGTACTTC
>TRBV3-1/TRBV3-2|TRBD2|-|TRBJ2-1
CASSQVGLAESYNEQFF
TGTGCCAGCAGCCAAGTGGGGCTAGCGGAGTCCTACAATGAGCAGTTCTTC
>TRBV5-5|-|-|TRBJ2-2
CASSFFSGDTGELFF
TGTGCCAGCAGCTTCTTCAGCGGAGACACCGGGGAGCTGTTTTTT
>TRBV4-1|-|-|TRBJ2-6
CASSQGFGGANVLTF
TGCGCCAGCAGCCAAGGATTCGGTGGGGCCAACGTCCTGACTTTC
>TRBV11-1|-|-|TRBJ1-6
CASSLNTGSPLHF
TGTGCCAGCAGCTTAAATACGGGATCACCCCTCCACTTT
>TRBV3-1/TRBV3-2|TRBD1|-|TRBJ2-2
CASSHTSQGTAGELFF
TGTGCCAGCAGCCACACTTCACAGGGGACCGCCGGGGAGCTGTTTTTT
>TRBV9|TRBD2|-|TRBJ2-7
CASSPATSGYEQYF
TGTGCCAGCAGCCCAGCGACTAGCGGCTACGAGCAGTACTTC
>TRBV6-2/TRBV6-3|TRBD2|-|TRBJ2-3
CASSLNSGSWADTQYF
TGTGCCAGCAGTCTAAATAGCGGGAGTTGGGCAGATACGCAGTATTTT
>TRBV18|TRBD1|-|TRBJ2-7
CASSPGQGPYEQYF
TGTGCCAGCTCCCCGGGACAGGGGCCCTACGAGCAGTACTTC
>TRBV15|TRBD1|-|TRBJ2-5
CATSRKDRRLQETQYF
TGTGCCACCAGCAGAAAGGACAGGAGACTCCAAGAGACCCAGTACTTC
>TRBV5-1|TRBD2|-|TRBJ2-2
CASTGTSDNTGELFF
TGCGCCAGCACTGGGACTAGCGACAACACCGGGGAGCTGTTTTTT
>TRBV18|TRBD1|-|TRBJ2-7
CASSPGQSVNEQYF
TGTGCCAGCTCACCGGGACAGTCGGTGAACGAGCAGTACTTC
>TRBV4-1|-|-|TRBJ2-5
CASSQGTIQETQYF
TGCGCCAGCAGCCAGGGGACAATACAAGAGACCCAGTACTTC
>TRBV4-1|TRBD2|-|TRBJ2-2
CATLGTSGRAPGELFF
TGCGCCACCCTCGGGACTAGCGGGAGGGCCCCCGGGGAGCTGTTTTTT
>TRBV7-9|-|-|TRBJ2-1
CASSLAYGGSTSSYNEQFF
TGTGCCAGCAGCTTAGCGTACGGGGGATCGACCAGCTCCTACAATGAGCAGTTCTTC